Following are 16 T cell receptor beta chains from one sample sequenced in a study of T-cell memory formation after mild COVID-19. MiXCR, run by TCRdb on the 5' RACE reads, gives a single entry per CDR3 protein. The sample gives fewer than 90,000 distinct CDR3 sequences, approximately 15% of which show up once; roughly 30% is in the top ten. The sample was PBMCs or a T cell subset sorted from them (not recorded which). The receptors come from an adult woman who had mild COVID-19 (a few samples of this study predate the infection). Cell type and time point are not known.

This clonotype was detected a few times. J is TRBJ2-5 and V is TRBV5-6; D may correspond to TRBD1 or TRBD2 (5 bases each). This CDR3 comprises 14 residues. V was clipped by 5 bases and J by 5 bases, with 16 bases between them. Germline V gene sequence: CDR1 SGHDT, CDR2 YYEEEE. The CDR3 nucleotides are TGTGCCAGCAGGAGCGGCAGGGTCTACGAGACCCAGTACTTC. Amino acids: CASRSGRVYETQYF.

In its sample, this clonotype was seen a few times. The chain carries TRBV13 and TRBJ2-3; D is possibly TRBD1 or TRBD2 (5 bases each). CDR1 and CDR2 (germline): PRHDT, FYEKMQ (reference sequence). Trimming cost V 5 bases and J 4 bases, with 19 bases left between them. CDR3 length equals 16 residues. CDR3 protein: CASSPAGTTLADTQYF. The DNA for the CDR3 is TGTGCCAGCAGCCCCGCAGGGACCACCCTCGCAGATACGCAGTATTTT.

This chain uses TRBV9 with TRBJ1-3, with 9 bases lining up with TRBD1. CDR3 size: 16 residues. CDR1 is SGDLS, CDR2 YYNGEE, per germline. The J segment lost 7 bases and the V segment lost 4 bases, leaving 12 bases of the junction unmatched. This chain's CDR3 is CASSSTTRDRANTIYF. The CDR3 DNA reads as TGTGCCAGCAGCTCGACAACCCGGGACAGGGCTAACACCATATATTTT.

This clonotype occurred a few times. CDR3 sequence: CASSVSGVNTEAFF. Written as DNA, the CDR3 is TGTGCCAGCAGCGTATCGGGGGTGAACACTGAAGCTTTCTTT. J is TRBJ1-1 and V is TRBV9; tentatively, D is TRBD1 (5 bases). V lost 1 base and J 0 bases, leaving 7 bases between the germline ends. Germline V gene lookup returns CDR1 SGDLS and CDR2 YYNGEE. CDR3 length: 14 amino acids.

This clonotype was found many times. This sequence joins TRBV5-1 and TRBJ2-2; maybe TRBD1 (6 bases). Trimming pared 2 bases from V and 1 base from J, leaving 12 bases between. Germline V gene lookup returns CDR1 SGHRS and CDR2 YFSETQ. This CDR3 region has 16 residues. The chain's CDR3 is CASSLRRDKNTGELFF. The CDR3 DNA is TGCGCCAGCAGCTTACGCCGGGACAAGAACACCGGGGAGCTGTTTTTT.

Only a few counts were recorded for this clonotype. This chain links TRBV9 with TRBJ1-4; perhaps TRBD1 as D (5 bases). The germline V gene encodes CDR1 SGDLS and CDR2 YYNGEE. The CDR3 covers 15 residues. With 5 bases removed from V and 3 bases from J, the gap between germline ends came to 14 bases. This chain's CDR3 is CASSEGGAANEKLFF. CDR3 bases: TGTGCCAGCAGTGAGGGAGGGGCCGCTAATGAAAAACTGTTTTTT.

This clonotype showed up many times. At one of its ends the junction is not consistent with the germline gene, which may arise from a read error. V and J are TRBV5-1 and TRBJ2-3, with 11 bases that match TRBD1. The CDR3 is 15 amino acids. Germline V gene data show CDR1 as SGHRS and CDR2 as YFSETQ. The CDR3 sequence: CASSSGQGATDTQYF. For the CDR3, the DNA is TGTGCCAGCAGCTCTGGACAGGGGGCAACAGATACGCAGTATTTT.

This sequence joins TRBV24-1 and TRBJ2-1; 10 nucleotides agree with TRBD2. Germline trimming cut 7 bases from V and 8 bases from J; bases unmatched to any gene: 13. Germline V CDR1 and CDR2: KGHDR, SFDVKD. The CDR3 is 16 residues long. CDR3 sequence reads: CATRTQREGLLDEQFF. CDR3 in DNA: TGTGCCACCAGAACTCAGCGGGAGGGCCTTTTGGATGAGCAGTTCTTC.

This clonotype has more than one count but fewer than ten. The chain is built from TRBV27 and TRBJ2-2; perhaps TRBD2 as D (5 bases). V dropped 4 bases and J dropped 6 bases, with 9 bases sitting between them. CDR3 length equals 13 residues. Germline V gives CDR1 MNHEY, CDR2 SMNVEV (reference sequence). The CDR3: CASSWTGAGELFF. The CDR3 coding sequence is TGTGCCAGCAGTTGGACTGGAGCCGGGGAGCTGTTTTTT.

The chain combines TRBV6-4 with TRBJ2-3; 9 bases agree with TRBD2. The CDR3 sequence is 16 residues long. The germline gives CDR1 MRHNA, CDR2 SNTAGT. J lost 6 bases, V lost 4 bases, and 11 bases had no gene match. The CDR3 sequence: CASSGGSGGTMDTQYF. The CDR3 coding sequence is TGTGCCAGCAGTGGTGGGAGCGGGGGGACAATGGATACGCAGTATTTT.

The chain carries TRBV6-6 and TRBJ1-2; D is unclear. Germline V lookup: CDR1 MNHNY, CDR2 SVGAGI (reference sequence). V lost 5 bases and J 0 bases, leaving 10 bases between the germline ends. This CDR3 comprises 14 residues. The CDR3 region is CASSAGPPNYGYTF. The CDR3 nucleotides are TGTGCCAGCAGTGCCGGGCCCCCTAACTATGGCTACACCTTC.

This clonotype turned up a few times. This chain connects TRBV29-1 to TRBJ1-1, with D perhaps TRBD1 (6 bases). Germline V lookup: CDR1 SQVTM, CDR2 ANQGSEA. This CDR3 region has 16 residues. Trimming stripped 5 bases from V and 5 bases from J, with 24 bases between. In nucleotides, the CDR3 is TGCAGCGTTTACAACCTGGACAGCCAGGTTAGGACTGAAGCTTTCTTT. This sequence encodes CSVYNLDSQVRTEAFF.

This clonotype occurred a few times. This sequence joins TRBV12-3 or TRBV12-4 and TRBJ1-2, with D possibly TRBD1 on 6 matching bases. V was cut by 6 bases and J by 7 bases, with 15 bases left in between. The CDR3 contains 13 residues. In DNA form, the CDR3 reads TGTGCCAGCAGCCGATGGACAGCACTTGGCTACACCTTC. Protein product: CASSRWTALGYTF.

This clonotype was detected ten times or more. V and J are TRBV29-1 and TRBJ2-3, with D unclear. V was cut by 7 bases and J by 6 bases, with 20 bases left in between. The CDR3 sequence is 14 residues long. Germline V gives CDR1 SQVTM, CDR2 ANQGSEA. The CDR3 DNA follows: TGCAGCGCCCGCTACGGGTCCACCGGGGATACGCAGTATTTT. It codes for CSARYGSTGDTQYF.

The genes are TRBV12-3 or TRBV12-4 and TRBJ2-2; 7 bases map to TRBD1. This CDR3 comprises 15 residues. V shed 6 bases, J shed 0 bases, and the junction held 4 bases outside the gene matches. This CDR3 is CASRPTGPNTGELFF. CDR3 nucleotides: TGTGCCAGCAGACCGACAGGGCCGAACACCGGGGAGCTGTTTTTT.

The chain employs TRBV7-2 and TRBJ2-7; 7 bases are shared with TRBD1. Germline values: CDR1 SGHTA, CDR2 FQGNSA. The V and J ends lost 5 bases and 2 bases, in that order; junction bases with no gene match: 9. This CDR3 spans 15 amino acids. The CDR3 DNA is TGTGCCAGCAGCCCCGAGACAGGGATCACCTACGAGCAGTACTTC. This sequence encodes CASSPETGITYEQYF.